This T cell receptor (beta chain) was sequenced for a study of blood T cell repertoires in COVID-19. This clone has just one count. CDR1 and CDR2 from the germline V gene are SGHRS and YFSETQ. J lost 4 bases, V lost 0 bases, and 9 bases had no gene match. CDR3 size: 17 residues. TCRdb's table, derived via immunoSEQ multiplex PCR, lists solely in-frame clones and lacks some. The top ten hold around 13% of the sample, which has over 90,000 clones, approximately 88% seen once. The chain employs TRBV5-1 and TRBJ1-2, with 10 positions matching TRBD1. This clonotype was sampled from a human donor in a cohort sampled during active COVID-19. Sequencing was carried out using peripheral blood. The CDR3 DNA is TGCGCCAGCAGCTTGGGACCCGGGACAGGGGTTAGCTATGGCTACACCTTC. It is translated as CASSLGPGTGVSYGYTF. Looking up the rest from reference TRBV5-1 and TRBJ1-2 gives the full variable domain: KAGVTQTPRYLIKTRGQQVTLSCSPISGHRSVSWYQQTPGQGLQFLFEYFSETQRNKGNFPGRFSGRQFSNSRSEMNVSTLELGDSALYLCASSLGPGTGVSYGYTFGSGTRLTVV.